Below are 27 T cell receptor beta chains sequenced from a single sample in a study of blood T cell repertoires in COVID-19. Assay: immunoSEQ multiplex PCR; the TCRdb copy retains only in-frame clones and omits some. The sample shows tens of thousands of clones, 65% to 90% of them seen only once. Sequencing was carried out using peripheral blood. These receptor sequences come from a man in his sixties with acute or convalescent COVID-19.

The chain recombines TRBV5-6 with TRBJ2-5; D is unresolved. Germline V gene sequence: CDR1 SGHDT, CDR2 YYEEEE. The CDR3 has 15 residues. V was trimmed by 0 bases and J by 6 bases, leaving 15 bases between them. The CDR3 DNA follows: TGTGCCAGCAGCTTGGCCGGCAGACTGGAGAAGACCCAGTACTTC. Translation: CASSLAGRLEKTQYF.

The chain has TRBV29-1 and TRBJ2-1, with D unresolved. Germline CDR1 reads SQVTM; CDR2 reads ANQGSEA. Trimming left V 3 bases short and J 2 bases short, with 11 bases between. The CDR3 covers 14 residues. CDR3 nucleotide sequence: TGCAGCGTTGACGGTCAGGTGACCTACAATGAGCAGTTCTTC. This translates into CSVDGQVTYNEQFF.

V is TRBV30 and J is TRBJ1-6; D is undetermined. V was trimmed by 2 bases and J by 0 bases, leaving 14 bases between them. The germline V gene has CDR1 GTSNPN and CDR2 SVGIG (reference sequence). The CDR3 has 17 amino acids. CDR3 in DNA: TGTGCCTGGAGTCGGAGTCTCGGAAGCTCCTATAATTCACCCCTCCACTTT. The encoded protein is CAWSRSLGSSYNSPLHF.

This sequence joins TRBV3-1 (or the pseudogene TRBV3-2) and TRBJ1-2; a possible D gene is TRBD1 (5 bases). The V gene's germline CDR1 is LGHDT and CDR2 YNNKEL (reference sequence). This CDR3 comprises 14 residues. The V and J ends lost 4 bases and 0 bases respectively, with 9 bases between them. CDR3 sequence (DNA): TGTGCCAGCAGCCTCAGGACAACTAACTATGGCTACACCTTC. Translation gives CASSLRTTNYGYTF.

The V and J genes are TRBV19 and TRBJ1-1; 7 bases are shared with TRBD1. The CDR3 spans 11 residues. Trimming took 5 bases from V and 10 from J; bases not matched to a gene: 4. The germline V gene has CDR1 LNHDA and CDR2 SQIVND (reference sequence). CDR3 DNA: TGTGCCAGTAGTCAGGGGGTTGCAGCTTTCTTT. It codes for CASSQGVAAFF.

V usage is TRBV4-1 and J usage is TRBJ2-3, with TRBD2 matching 7 bases. Germline V gene data show CDR1 as MGHRA and CDR2 as YSYEKL. V trimming: 2 bases; J trimming: 3 bases; junction bases outside the gene matches: 14. The CDR3 loop spans 18 amino acids. CDR3 bases: TGCGCCAGCAGCCAACCTCGACTAGCTAGAGGAAAAACAGATACGCAGTATTTT. Its translation is CASSQPRLARGKTDTQYF.

This clone was seen once. V usage is TRBV7-2 and J usage is TRBJ1-2; D is uncertain. The CDR3 extends over 13 amino acids. V lost 1 base and J lost 8, with 11 bases in between. Germline values: CDR1 SGHTA, CDR2 FQGNSA. The CDR3 sequence is CASSLEGRRGYTF. The CDR3 DNA follows: TGTGCCAGCAGCTTAGAAGGGAGGCGCGGCTACACCTTC.

The chain combines TRBV27 with TRBJ2-7; TRBD2 aligns across 11 bases. After removal of 3 bases from V and 6 bases from J, the junction contained 10 bases not matched to a gene. CDR1 is MNHEY and CDR2 is SMNVEV in the germline V gene (reference sequence). The CDR3 spans 16 residues. This CDR3 is CASSFLPTSGRAEQYF. The CDR3 nucleotides are TGTGCCAGCAGTTTTCTCCCTACTAGCGGGAGAGCCGAGCAGTACTTC.

V usage is TRBV9 and J usage is TRBJ1-2; perhaps TRBD1 as D (6 bases). CDR3 size: 15 residues. V lost 1 base to trimming and J lost 1 base, with 11 bases between them. Germline V gene sequence: CDR1 SGDLS, CDR2 YYNGEE. CDR3 sequence reads: CASSVSGRGNYGYTF. CDR3 sequence (DNA): TGTGCCAGCAGCGTATCGGGCAGGGGTAACTATGGCTACACCTTC. The variable domain in full, with the rest retrieved from reference TRBV9 and TRBJ1-2, is DSGVTQTPKHLITATGQRVTLRCSPRSGDLSVYWYQQSLDQGLQFLIQYYNGEERAKGNILERFSAQQFPDLHSELNLSSLELGDSALYFCASSVSGRGNYGYTFGSGTRLTVV.

The CDR3 protein is CASSLGSSSYGYTF. The CDR3 DNA sequence: TGTGCCAGCAGTCTAGGGAGCAGCTCCTATGGCTACACCTTC. The V gene is TRBV9, the J gene TRBJ1-2; the D is unclear. Germline values: CDR1 SGDLS, CDR2 YYNGEE. The CDR3 length is 14 residues. V gave up 5 bases and J gave up 4 bases, with 15 bases separating them.

The genes are TRBV9 and TRBJ2-3; no clear D. The CDR3 is 12 residues long. Germline values: CDR1 SGDLS, CDR2 YYNGEE. V lost 4 bases and J lost 6, with 9 bases in between. The CDR3 nucleotides are TGTGCCAGCAGCCAGGTTGGGGATACGCAGTATTTT. This sequence encodes CASSQVGDTQYF.

This clone has just a few counts. This rearrangement joins TRBV10-1 to TRBJ2-7, with unresolved D. V lost 9 bases to trimming and J lost 7 bases, with 10 bases between them. Per the germline V gene, CDR1 is WNHNN and CDR2 is SYGVQD (reference sequence). The CDR3 consists of 10 residues. The CDR3 here is CARRYAEQYF. The CDR3 region has the DNA TGCGCCAGGAGATACGCGGAGCAGTACTTC.

The chain uses TRBV3-1 (or the pseudogene TRBV3-2) and TRBJ2-1; possible D gene TRBD2, 6 bases. Germline CDR1 and CDR2: LGHDT and YNNKEL (reference sequence). The CDR3 length is 14 residues. Trimming stripped 8 bases from V and 9 bases from J, with 20 bases between. In DNA form, the CDR3 reads TGTGCCAGCGGGGGGACCGGGGGACGAGGTGAGCAGTTCTTC. Translation: CASGGTGGRGEQFF.

The chain has TRBV19 and TRBJ2-5; the match to TRBD2 covers 8 bases. With 7 bases clipped from V and 5 bases from J, the junction kept 9 bases outside the gene matches. The CDR3 contains 14 residues. CDR1 is LNHDA, CDR2 SQIVND, per germline (reference sequence). The CDR3 DNA reads as TGTGCCAGTAAGTCCAGCGGGGGCTCGGAGACCCAGTACTTC. Its protein product is CASKSSGGSETQYF. The full variable domain, with the rest looked up from reference TRBV19 and TRBJ2-5, is DGGITQSPKYLFRKEGQNVTLSCEQNLNHDAMYWYRQDPGQGLRLIYYSQIVNDFQKGDIAEGYSVSREKKESFPLTVTSAQKNPTAFYLCASKSSGGSETQYFGPGTRLLVL.

The rearrangement links TRBV28 to TRBJ2-7; 7 nucleotides line up with TRBD1. The V gene end was trimmed by 4 bases and the J gene end by 4 bases; junction bases not matched to a gene: 7. Looked up from germline, CDR1 is MDHEN and CDR2 is SYDVKM. The CDR3 runs to 14 residues. CDR3 region: CASSSGTETYEQYF. CDR3 sequence (DNA): TGTGCCAGCAGTTCCGGGACAGAAACTTACGAGCAGTACTTC.

The chain employs TRBV6-4 and TRBJ2-5, with D tentatively TRBD1 (6 bases). V lost 3 bases and J lost 5, with 10 bases in between. The CDR3 totals 13 residues. Per the germline V gene, CDR1 is MRHNA and CDR2 is SNTAGT. Here the CDR3 DNA reads TGTGCCAGCAGTGAGGGCAGGGGTGAGACCCAGTACTTC. Protein product: CASSEGRGETQYF.

This clone has just one count. This chain uses TRBV6-5 with TRBJ2-7; 10 nucleotides align to TRBD2. The junction had 3 bases not matched to a gene; V was cut back by 6 bases and J by 1 base. Germline V gene data show CDR1 as MNHEY and CDR2 as SVGAGI. The CDR3 sequence is 14 residues long. The CDR3 sequence: CASRLAGASYEQYF. In DNA form, the CDR3 reads TGTGCCAGCAGGCTAGCGGGGGCATCCTACGAGCAGTACTTC.

This sequence joins TRBV3-1 (or the pseudogene TRBV3-2) and TRBJ1-1; D may be TRBD1 (5 bases). The CDR3 consists of 13 residues. From germline, CDR1 is LGHDT and CDR2 YNNKEL (reference sequence). V was cut by 4 bases and J by 5 bases, with 11 bases left in between. In DNA form, the CDR3 reads TGTGCCAGCAGCCCACCCAGGGCAACTGAAGCTTTCTTT. Residues: CASSPPRATEAFF.

The rearrangement links TRBV11-1 to TRBJ2-3; unclear D gene. The CDR3 spans 12 residues. V was trimmed by 6 bases and J by 3 bases, leaving 7 bases between them. Germline V gives CDR1 SGHAT, CDR2 FQDESV (reference sequence). The CDR3 reads CASRYQTDTQYF. CDR3 DNA: TGTGCCAGCAGGTACCAGACAGATACGCAGTATTTT.

The chain links TRBV5-4 to TRBJ2-1, with 11 bases matching TRBD2. After removal of 0 bases from V and 4 bases from J, the junction contained 3 bases not matched to a gene. Per the germline V gene, CDR1 is SGHNT and CDR2 is YYREEE (reference sequence). This CDR3 is built from 16 residues. Here the CDR3 DNA reads TGTGCCAGCAGCTTGGTTGCTAGCGGGAGGTACAATGAGCAGTTCTTC. This codes for CASSLVASGRYNEQFF. The full variable domain, with the rest looked up from reference TRBV5-4 and TRBJ2-1, is ETGVTQSPTHLIKTRGQQVTLRCSSQSGHNTVSWYQQALGQGPQFIFQYYREEENGRGNFPPRFSGLQFPNYSSELNVNALELDDSALYLCASSLVASGRYNEQFFGPGTRLTVL.

The genes are TRBV5-1 and TRBJ2-3, with 8 bases aligning to TRBD2. Germline CDR1 reads SGHRS; CDR2 reads YFSETQ. The V gene end was trimmed by 0 bases and the J gene end by 2 bases; junction bases not matched to a gene: 5. This CDR3 is built from 16 residues. The CDR3 DNA reads TGCGCCAGCAGCTTGGTATTTAGCGGGAACACAGATACGCAGTATTTT. Amino acids: CASSLVFSGNTDTQYF.

The rearrangement joins TRBV12-3 or TRBV12-4 to TRBJ1-2, with D maybe TRBD1 (6 bases). The CDR3 extends over 13 amino acids. Deletions cut 5 bases from V and 4 bases from J, with 11 bases between. The CDR3 region is CASSNRDGYGYTF. The CDR3 coding sequence is TGTGCCAGCAGTAACAGGGATGGCTATGGCTACACCTTC.

The chain carries TRBV27 and TRBJ2-1, with 8 bases fitting TRBD2. The CDR3 extends over 15 amino acids. Germline-derived CDR1 and CDR2 are MNHEY and SMNVEV (reference sequence). The V gene end was trimmed by 5 bases and the J gene end by 3 bases; junction bases not matched to a gene: 6. Here the CDR3 reads CASSPPGGVYNEQFF. In nucleotides, the CDR3 is TGTGCCAGCAGTCCCCCGGGGGGGGTCTACAATGAGCAGTTCTTC.

This clone has just a few counts. This chain joins TRBV9 and TRBJ2-5; no firm D call. V gave up 4 bases and J gave up 2 bases, with 12 bases separating them. There are 14 residues in the CDR3. Germline CDR1 and CDR2: SGDLS and YYNGEE. The DNA for the CDR3 is TGTGCCAGCAGCCTGTCCCCGGTTCAAGAGACCCAGTACTTC. Its translation is CASSLSPVQETQYF.

The table lists this clone with a few counts. This chain uses TRBV6-5 with TRBJ1-2; 9 bases line up with TRBD1. J lost 4 bases, V lost 6 bases, and 9 bases had no gene match. The germline CDR1 and CDR2 sequences are MNHEY and SVGAGI. CDR3 length equals 15 residues. The CDR3 loop is CASRRPGQGGYGYTF. The CDR3 DNA follows: TGTGCCAGCAGACGACCGGGACAGGGAGGCTATGGCTACACCTTC.

The chain has TRBV2 and TRBJ2-5, with 15 bases aligning to TRBD2. The germline CDR1 and CDR2 sequences are SNHLY and FYNNEI. With V trimmed by 9 bases and J by 5 bases, 10 bases remained unmatched. The CDR3 loop spans 16 amino acids. In DNA form, the CDR3 reads TGTGCCAGGGGACTAGCGGGAGGAGGTTACGTTGAGACCCAGTACTTC. Translated, it gives CARGLAGGGYVETQYF.

The chain combines TRBV5-1 with TRBJ2-7, with D perhaps matching TRBD2 (6 bases). The CDR3 loop spans 13 amino acids. V dropped 5 bases and J dropped 0 bases, with 9 bases sitting between them. The V gene's germline CDR1 is SGHRS and CDR2 YFSETQ. The CDR3 region has the DNA TGCGCCAGCAGGGAGGGACTCTCCTACGAGCAGTACTTC. It yields the protein CASREGLSYEQYF.